The present T cell receptor beta chain was sequenced within a study of cytomegalovirus exposure and HLA in healthy donors. Study-level background: A previous analysis identified approximately 120 million unique TCR beta sequences derived from 180 million or so T cells.

The PCR contained 60 Vbeta and 13 Jbeta primers. The table came from immunoSEQ multiplex PCR; TCRdb's copy has only in-frame clones and leaves some out. This sample has some 92,000 clones, with under 85% found just once. This CDR3 region has 17 residues. V trimming: 3 bases; J trimming: 11 bases; junction bases outside the gene matches: 14. CDR1 SGHRS and CDR2 YFSETQ come from the germline V gene. About this clone itself: Antigen unknown.

Study findings and constraints: An analysis done earlier found most TCR beta V segments productive about 90% or about 30% of the time.

This chain connects TRBV5-1 to TRBJ2-5, with 15 bases fitting TRBD2. The source material was PBMCs. This receptor was obtained from a man aged 18 to 30 in good health and CMV-seropositive. This CDR3 is CASSWTSGGALSGEQYF. CDR3 in DNA: TGCGCCAGCAGCTGGACTAGCGGGGGGGCATTGTCGGGTGAGCAGTACTTC.